This T cell receptor beta chain is drawn from a study of blood T cell repertoires in COVID-19. Under the authors' procedure: Counts of nucleated cells, estimated from reference gene primer amplification, were obtained. Generated by immunoSEQ multiplex PCR, the TCRdb table keeps only in-frame clones and is missing some. That table gives V, J and clone size, and the DNA gave D and trimming. The sample holds about 220,000 clones, 80% to 90% seen once. V lost 2 bases and J 3 bases, leaving 4 bases between the germline ends. The CDR3 covers 12 residues. This TCR came from a woman between 18 and 30 years old in a cohort exposed to, infected with or recovered from COVID-19 (not recorded which). Sequencing input: PBMCs or T cells enriched from blood (not recorded which). V gene TRBV12-3 or TRBV12-4 combines with J gene TRBJ1-2; D remains ambiguous. CDR3 DNA: TGTGCCAGCAGTTTACTAGACTATGGCTACACCTTC. Its protein product is CASSLLDYGYTF.